This passage covers 23 T cell receptor beta chains from one sample sequenced in a study of tissue T cells after allogeneic stem cell transplantation. The table came from immunoSEQ multiplex PCR; TCRdb's copy has only in-frame clones and leaves some out. The sample records 5,000 to 7,000 clones, over 60% being singletons. Material: blood, obtained before transplantation. Source of these receptors: a man aged 35 to 69 who later had graft-versus-host disease after an allogeneic stem cell transplant.

This sequence joins TRBV9 and TRBJ2-7; a possible D gene is TRBD1 (5 bases). Germline assignment: CDR1 SGDLS and CDR2 YYNGEE. The V and J ends lost 0 bases and 4 bases respectively, with 11 bases between them. This CDR3 has 14 residues. CDR3 nucleotides: TGTGCCAGCAGCGTAGGCACAGGCCAATACGAGCAGTACTTC. Translation gives CASSVGTGQYEQYF.

The chain links TRBV28 to TRBJ2-1; unclear D gene. The CDR3 has 13 amino acids. Looked up from germline, CDR1 is MDHEN and CDR2 is SYDVKM. The V gene lost 2 bases and the J gene lost 9 bases, with 11 bases spanning the gap. In DNA, the CDR3 is TGTGCCAGCAGTTTAGGCCCCGCCGGTGAGCAGTTCTTC. Amino acids: CASSLGPAGEQFF. The variable domain in full, completed from reference TRBV28 and TRBJ2-1, reads DVKVTQSSRYLVKRTGEKVFLECVQDMDHENMFWYRQDPGLGLRLIYFSYDVKMKEKGDIPEGYSVSREKKERFSLILESASTNQTSMYLCASSLGPAGEQFFGPGTRLTVL.

This sequence joins TRBV5-1 and TRBJ2-7; TRBD2 matches 9 bases. This CDR3 spans 15 amino acids. V shed 3 bases and J 5 bases; nucleotides not matched to a gene: 9. The germline V gene encodes CDR1 SGHRS and CDR2 YFSETQ. This chain's CDR3 is CASSSRASGVDEQYF. The CDR3 nucleotides read TGCGCCAGCAGCTCGCGGGCTAGCGGGGTCGACGAGCAGTACTTC.

This clone was picked up a small number of times. V usage is TRBV5-1 and J usage is TRBJ2-5; a possible D gene is TRBD2 (6 bases). CDR1 and CDR2 (germline): SGHRS, YFSETQ. V gave up 0 bases and J gave up 5 bases, with 14 bases separating them. The CDR3 consists of 15 residues. DNA for the CDR3: TGCGCCAGCAGCTTGGGGGCTAGCGTGGTGGAGACCCAGTACTTC. Protein sequence: CASSLGASVVETQYF.

This chain connects TRBV7-3 to TRBJ2-3; unclear D gene. V lost 4 bases and J lost 4, with 12 bases in between. This CDR3 is 14 amino acids long. Germline CDR1 and CDR2: SGHTA and FQGTGA. CDR3 region: CASSSTPVADTQYF. The CDR3 coding sequence is TGTGCCAGCAGCTCGACTCCTGTCGCAGATACGCAGTATTTT.

V is TRBV6-6 and J is TRBJ1-1; D remains unclear. Germline V gene sequence: CDR1 MNHNY, CDR2 SVGAGI (reference sequence). CDR3 size: 16 residues. The V end was cut by 6 bases, the J end by 1 base, with 18 bases between. CDR3 DNA sequence: TGTGCCAGCAGCCTCCATTTGGAACCCCCGAACACTGAAGCTTTCTTT. It encodes CASSLHLEPPNTEAFF.

This clone is termed large. The chain employs TRBV19 and TRBJ1-6; possibly TRBD1 for D (5 bases). The CDR3 spans 16 residues. Per germline, CDR1 LNHDA and CDR2 SQIVND (reference sequence). The V gene lost 0 bases and the J gene lost 6 bases, with 12 bases spanning the gap. The CDR3 nucleotides read TGTGCCAGTAGTATAGATCCTGACAGTCGTAATTCACCCCTCCACTTT. Protein sequence: CASSIDPDSRNSPLHF.

V gene TRBV5-1 combines with J gene TRBJ2-2, with a tentative D call TRBD1 (5 bases). V was clipped by 7 bases and J by 6 bases, with 10 bases between them. From germline, CDR1 is SGHRS and CDR2 YFSETQ. CDR3 length: 12 residues. The DNA for the CDR3 is TGCGCCAGCCGCACCAGGGCCGGGGAGCTGTTTTTT. Protein product: CASRTRAGELFF.

This clone was picked up one time. CDR3 amino acids: CASSLERQGALTEAFF. DNA of the CDR3: TGTGCCAGCAGCTTGGAACGACAGGGGGCGCTAACTGAAGCTTTCTTT. V is TRBV5-6 and J is TRBJ1-1, with 10 bases matching TRBD1. Germline V lookup: CDR1 SGHDT, CDR2 YYEEEE. With 0 bases clipped from V and 5 bases from J, the junction kept 7 bases outside the gene matches. The CDR3 has 16 residues.

This chain connects TRBV2 to TRBJ2-1; unclear D gene. Trimming removed 7 bases at V and 5 bases at J, with 15 bases between. Germline values: CDR1 SNHLY, CDR2 FYNNEI. This CDR3 region has 14 residues. The CDR3: CASTSDTINNEQFF. The CDR3 DNA reads TGTGCCAGCACCTCAGACACGATAAACAATGAGCAGTTCTTC.

The rearrangement links TRBV3-1 (or the pseudogene TRBV3-2) to TRBJ2-3; perhaps TRBD1 as D (6 bases). The CDR3 totals 15 residues. The V gene lost 4 bases and the J gene lost 0 bases, with 11 bases spanning the gap. Germline values: CDR1 LGHDT, CDR2 YNNKEL (reference sequence). The CDR3 bases are TGTGCCAGCAGCCCAGCGACAGGCAGCACAGATACGCAGTATTTT. Translation gives CASSPATGSTDTQYF.

The rearrangement links TRBV27 to TRBJ1-3, with 8 bases matching TRBD1. J was trimmed by 0 bases and V by 6 bases; bases with no gene match: 10. This CDR3 spans 17 amino acids. Looked up from germline, CDR1 is MNHEY and CDR2 is SMNVEV (reference sequence). Here the CDR3 reads CASSPRTGSPSGNTIYF. CDR3 DNA: TGTGCCAGCAGCCCTAGGACAGGGTCTCCCTCTGGAAACACCATATATTTT.

This clone is termed large. The genes are TRBV19 and TRBJ1-5; D is perhaps TRBD1 (5 bases). The germline gives CDR1 LNHDA, CDR2 SQIVND (reference sequence). This CDR3 has 13 amino acids. Trimming took 7 bases from V and 4 from J, leaving 11 bases between them. CDR3 region: CASNSHRNQPQHF. The CDR3 nucleotides are TGTGCCAGTAACTCCCACAGGAATCAGCCCCAGCATTTT. Full variable domain (outside the CDR3, taken from reference TRBV19 and TRBJ1-5): DGGITQSPKYLFRKEGQNVTLSCEQNLNHDAMYWYRQDPGQGLRLIYYSQIVNDFQKGDIAEGYSVSREKKESFPLTVTSAQKNPTAFYLCASNSHRNQPQHFGDGTRLSIL.

The V gene is TRBV7-3, the J gene TRBJ2-7; 10 nucleotides agree with TRBD2. Trimming removed 0 bases from V and 6 bases from J; junction bases left unmatched: 5. The CDR3 length is 15 residues. Germline V gene sequence: CDR1 SGHTA, CDR2 FQGTGA. CDR3 loop: CASSLTASGRAEQYF. In nucleotides, the CDR3 is TGTGCCAGCAGCTTAACGGCCAGCGGGAGGGCCGAGCAGTACTTC.

The V and J genes are TRBV6-1 and TRBJ2-7, with D tentatively TRBD2 (5 bases). The CDR3 has 13 residues. The germline gives CDR1 MNHNS, CDR2 SASEGT. Trimming shortened V by 2 bases and J by 3 bases, and 8 bases separated the two germline ends. CDR3: CASSETRDYEQYF. The DNA for the CDR3 is TGTGCCAGCAGTGAAACCCGGGACTACGAGCAGTACTTC.

The chain is built from TRBV5-6 and TRBJ2-7, with a possible D match to TRBD1 (6 bases). The CDR3 loop spans 12 amino acids. Germline V gives CDR1 SGHDT, CDR2 YYEEEE. Trimming left V 4 bases short and J 4 bases short, with 9 bases between. CDR3 protein: CASSEQGYEQYF. As DNA, the CDR3 is TGTGCCAGCAGCGAACAGGGTTACGAGCAGTACTTC.

The gene calls are TRBV19 and TRBJ1-4; D might be TRBD1 (6 bases). Trimming shortened V by 7 bases and J by 8 bases, and 17 bases separated the two germline ends. This CDR3 is 14 amino acids long. Germline CDR1 is LNHDA and CDR2 is SQIVND (reference sequence). CDR3 bases: TGTGCCAGTAATAACGTACAGGGTGGAGAAAAACTGTTTTTT. Its protein product is CASNNVQGGEKLFF.

The chain links TRBV6-5 to TRBJ2-7; TRBD2 might be the D (6 bases). Germline CDR1 MNHEY, CDR2 SVGAGI. The V gene lost 6 bases and the J gene lost 5 bases, with 14 bases spanning the gap. The CDR3 extends over 13 amino acids. CDR3 sequence reads: CASRGLTLDEQYF. The CDR3 coding sequence is TGTGCCAGCAGGGGACTCACACTGGACGAGCAGTACTTC.

The V call is TRBV12-3 or TRBV12-4, the J call TRBJ1-4; D not resolved. This CDR3 spans 13 amino acids. Trimming took 3 bases from V and 4 from J, leaving 6 bases between them. The CDR3, as DNA: TGTGCCAGCAGTTTTAACTTTAATGAAAAACTGTTTTTT. This encodes CASSFNFNEKLFF.

This clone ranks as large. The chain carries TRBV6-2 or TRBV6-3 and TRBJ2-2, with D unclear. Germline CDR1 is MNHEY and CDR2 is SVGEGT. The V and J ends lost 5 bases and 6 bases respectively, with 7 bases between them. The CDR3 has 12 residues. The CDR3 coding sequence is TGTGCCAGCAGTACTGAGCCCGGGGAGCTGTTTTTT. Amino acid sequence: CASSTEPGELFF.

The chain recombines TRBV6-1 with TRBJ2-3, with D maybe TRBD1 (6 bases). Germline-derived CDR1 and CDR2 are MNHNS and SASEGT. This CDR3 is built from 14 residues. The ends were cut back, 1 base at V and 9 bases at J, with 14 bases in the middle. CDR3 residues: CASSEGDIPRTQYF. The CDR3 nucleotides read TGTGCCAGCAGTGAAGGGGACATTCCACGGACGCAGTATTTT.

CDR3 nucleotides: TGTGCCAGCAGTTTACAGGTTGCGACTGAAGCTTTCTTT. This encodes CASSLQVATEAFF. The chain is built from TRBV12-3 or TRBV12-4 and TRBJ1-1; D is unclear. The CDR3 is 13 amino acids. V lost 2 bases and J lost 5, with 9 bases in between.

This chain connects TRBV28 to TRBJ1-4; D unresolved. Germline V gene data show CDR1 as MDHEN and CDR2 as SYDVKM. The CDR3 spans 14 residues. Trimming cost V 2 bases and J 5 bases, with 9 bases left between them. CDR3 coding DNA: TGTGCCAGCAGTTTAGGGAAGCAGAATGAAAAACTGTTTTTT. Amino acids: CASSLGKQNEKLFF.